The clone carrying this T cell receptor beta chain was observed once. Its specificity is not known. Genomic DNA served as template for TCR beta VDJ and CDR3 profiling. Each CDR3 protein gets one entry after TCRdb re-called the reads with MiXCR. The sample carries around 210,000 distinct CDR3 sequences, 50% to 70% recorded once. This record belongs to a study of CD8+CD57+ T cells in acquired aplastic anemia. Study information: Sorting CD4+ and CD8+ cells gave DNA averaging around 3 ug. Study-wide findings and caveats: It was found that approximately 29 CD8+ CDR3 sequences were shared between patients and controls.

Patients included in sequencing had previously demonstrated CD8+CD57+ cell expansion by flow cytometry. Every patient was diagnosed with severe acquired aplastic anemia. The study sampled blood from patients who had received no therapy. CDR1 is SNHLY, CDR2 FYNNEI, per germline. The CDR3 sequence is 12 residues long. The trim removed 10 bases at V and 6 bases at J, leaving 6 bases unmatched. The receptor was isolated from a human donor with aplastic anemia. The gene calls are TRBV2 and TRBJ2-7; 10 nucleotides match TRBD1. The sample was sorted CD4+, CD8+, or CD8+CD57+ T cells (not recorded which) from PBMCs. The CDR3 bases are TGTGCCACCGGGACAGGGGCCAGCGAGCAGTACTTC. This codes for CATGTGASEQYF.